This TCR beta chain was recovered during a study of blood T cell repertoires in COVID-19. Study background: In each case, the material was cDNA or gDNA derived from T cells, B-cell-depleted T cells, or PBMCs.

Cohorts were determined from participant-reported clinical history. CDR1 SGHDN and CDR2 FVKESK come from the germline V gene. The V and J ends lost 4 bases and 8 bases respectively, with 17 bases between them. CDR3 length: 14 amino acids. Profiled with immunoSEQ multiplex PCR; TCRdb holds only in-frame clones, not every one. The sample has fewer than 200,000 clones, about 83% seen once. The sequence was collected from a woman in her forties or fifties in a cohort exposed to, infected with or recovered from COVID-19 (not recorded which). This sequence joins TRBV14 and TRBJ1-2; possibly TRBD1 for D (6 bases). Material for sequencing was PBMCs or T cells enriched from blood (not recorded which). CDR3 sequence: CASSPRQAGKGYTF. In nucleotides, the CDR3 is TGTGCCAGCAGCCCACGACAGGCCGGGAAGGGCTACACCTTC.